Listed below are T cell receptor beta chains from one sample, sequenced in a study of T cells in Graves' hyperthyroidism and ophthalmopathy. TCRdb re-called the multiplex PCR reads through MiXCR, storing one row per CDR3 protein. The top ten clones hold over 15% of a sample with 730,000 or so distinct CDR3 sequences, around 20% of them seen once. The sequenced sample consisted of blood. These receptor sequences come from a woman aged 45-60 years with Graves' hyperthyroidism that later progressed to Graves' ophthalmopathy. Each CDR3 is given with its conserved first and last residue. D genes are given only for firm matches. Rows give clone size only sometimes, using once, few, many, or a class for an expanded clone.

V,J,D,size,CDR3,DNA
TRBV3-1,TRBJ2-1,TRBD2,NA,CASHMRLAGGNEQFF,TGTGCCAGCCACATGCGACTAGCGGGGGGGAATGAGCAGTTCTTC
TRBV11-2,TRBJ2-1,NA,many,CASSFLDNEQFF,TGTGCCAGCAGCTTTTTGGACAATGAGCAGTTCTTC
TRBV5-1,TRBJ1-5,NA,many,CASRLHSERGDQPQHF,TGCGCCAGCAGACTGCACTCTGAACGGGGGGATCAGCCCCAGCATTTT
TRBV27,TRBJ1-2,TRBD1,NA,CASSSGTGTSGYTF,TGTGCCAGCAGTTCCGGGACAGGGACCTCTGGCTACACCTTC
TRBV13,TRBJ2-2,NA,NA,CASSLALAQITGELFF,TGTGCCAGCAGCTTAGCACTGGCCCAGATCACCGGGGAGCTGTTTTTT
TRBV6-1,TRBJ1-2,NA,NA,CASSDYRAYGYTF,TGCGCCAGCAGTGATTACAGGGCCTATGGCTACACCTTC
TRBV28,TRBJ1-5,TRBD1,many,CASSIPGTGGGQPQHF,TGTGCCAGCAGTATCCCCGGGACAGGGGGCGGTCAGCCCCAGCATTTT
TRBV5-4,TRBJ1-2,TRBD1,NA,CASRRTGPYGYTF,TGTGCCAGCAGGCGGACAGGGCCCTATGGCTACACCTTC
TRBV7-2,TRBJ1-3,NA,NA,CASSLDHGNTIYF,TGTGCCAGCAGCTTAGATCACGGAAACACCATATATTTT
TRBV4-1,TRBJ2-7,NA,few,CASSREGVTYEQYF,TGCGCCAGCAGCCGCGAGGGGGTCACCTACGAGCAGTACTTC
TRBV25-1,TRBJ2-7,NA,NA,CASTDSVTYEQYF,TGTGCCAGCACGGACAGCGTGACCTACGAGCAGTACTTC
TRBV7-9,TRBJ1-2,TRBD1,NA,CASSLVETGVGGTF,TGTGCCAGCAGCTTAGTCGAAACAGGGGTAGGAGGCACCTTC
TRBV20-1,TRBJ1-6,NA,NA,CSARDLDGSPLHF,TGCAGTGCTAGAGACCTGGACGGTTCACCCCTCCACTTT
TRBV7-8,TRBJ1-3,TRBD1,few,CASSLGQGLGNTIYF,TGTGCCAGCAGCTTGGGACAGGGGTTAGGTAACACCATATATTTT
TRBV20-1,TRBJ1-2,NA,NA,CSAAVGSGYGYTF,TGCAGTGCTGCTGTGGGGTCGGGCTATGGCTACACCTTC
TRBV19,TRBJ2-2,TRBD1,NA,CASIRVDRDAGELFF,TGTGCCAGTATCCGAGTCGACAGGGACGCCGGGGAGCTGTTTTTT
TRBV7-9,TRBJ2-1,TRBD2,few,CASSSDGLGMDEQFF,TGTGCCAGCAGCTCTGATGGACTAGGTATGGATGAGCAGTTCTTC
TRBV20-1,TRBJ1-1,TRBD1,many,CSANRDSEAFF,TGCAGTGCAAACCGGGACAGTGAAGCTTTCTTT
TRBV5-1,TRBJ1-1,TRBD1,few,CASSLYPPGQQNTEAFF,TGCGCCAGCAGCTTGTACCCGCCGGGACAGCAGAACACTGAAGCTTTCTTT
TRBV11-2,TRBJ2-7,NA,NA,CASTETGNYEQYF,TGTGCCAGCACTGAGACAGGAAACTACGAGCAGTACTTC
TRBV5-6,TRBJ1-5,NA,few,CASSLGLSSNQPQHF,TGTGCCAGCAGCTTAGGGCTGTCTAGCAATCAGCCCCAGCATTTT
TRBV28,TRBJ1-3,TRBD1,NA,CASRSPGQGDTIYF,TGTGCCAGCAGATCCCCGGGACAGGGAGACACCATATATTTT
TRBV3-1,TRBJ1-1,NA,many,CASSQARVTEAFF,TGTGCCAGCAGCCAAGCAAGGGTCACTGAAGCTTTCTTT
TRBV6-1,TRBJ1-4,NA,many,CASSELDDSSSHQYEKLFF,TGTGCCAGCAGTGAACTCGACGACAGTAGTTCTCACCAATATGAAAAACTGTTTTTT
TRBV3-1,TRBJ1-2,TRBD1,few,CASSQGSGQGVRGYTF,TGTGCCAGCAGCCAAGGCTCGGGACAGGGCGTGCGTGGCTACACCTTC
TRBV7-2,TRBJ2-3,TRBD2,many,CASSPPAGGASTDTQYF,TGTGCCAGCAGCCCCCCCGCGGGGGGAGCCTCCACAGATACGCAGTATTTT
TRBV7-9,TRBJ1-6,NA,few,CASSYLGRPSSYNSPLHF,TGTGCCAGCAGCTACCTCGGACGGCCCAGCTCCTATAATTCACCCCTCCACTTT
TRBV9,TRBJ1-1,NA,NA,CASSVGPRNTEAFF,TGTGCCAGCAGCGTGGGGCCTCGAAACACTGAAGCTTTCTTT
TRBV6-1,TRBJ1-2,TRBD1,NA,CASSPRTGARYGYTF,TGTGCCAGCAGTCCTCGGACAGGGGCGAGGTATGGCTACACCTTC
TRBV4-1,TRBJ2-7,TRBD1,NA,CASSHERQGTYEQYF,TGCGCCAGCAGCCACGAAAGACAGGGGACCTACGAGCAGTACTTC
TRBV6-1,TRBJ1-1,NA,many,CASSWQGNAEAFF,TGTGCCAGCAGTTGGCAGGGAAACGCTGAAGCTTTCTTT
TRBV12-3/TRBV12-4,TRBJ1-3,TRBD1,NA,CASGTGVSGNTIYF,TGTGCCAGCGGGACAGGGGTCTCTGGAAACACCATATATTTT
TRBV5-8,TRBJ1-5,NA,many,CASTRGPPGYSNQPQHF,TGTGCCAGCACCCGGGGTCCTCCCGGTTATAGCAATCAGCCCCAGCATTTT
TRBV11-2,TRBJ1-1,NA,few,CASSLAQARDAFF,TGTGCCAGCAGCTTAGCTCAAGCCAGGGACGCTTTCTTT
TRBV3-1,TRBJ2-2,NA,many,CASSPKLGPTNTGELFF,TGTGCCAGCAGCCCAAAATTGGGACCGACGAACACCGGGGAGCTGTTTTTT
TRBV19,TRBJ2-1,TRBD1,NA,CASSARRTGNSNVYNEQFF,TGTGCCAGTAGTGCCCGTCGGACAGGCAACTCAAACGTTTACAATGAGCAGTTCTTC
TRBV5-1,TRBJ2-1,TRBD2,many,CASSLDGGGFLNEQFF,TGCGCCAGCAGCTTGGATGGCGGGGGGTTCCTTAATGAGCAGTTCTTC
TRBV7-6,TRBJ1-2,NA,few,CASSLKDSVGYGYTF,TGTGCCAGCAGCTTAAAGGACAGCGTCGGGTATGGCTACACCTTC
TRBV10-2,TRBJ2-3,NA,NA,CASSVATPDTQYF,TGCGCCAGCAGTGTGGCGACACCAGATACGCAGTATTTT
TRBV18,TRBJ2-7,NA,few,CASSQRGDEQYF,TGTGCCAGCTCACAAAGAGGGGACGAGCAGTACTTC
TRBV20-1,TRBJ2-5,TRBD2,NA,CSARPWGLAGSPQETQYF,TGCAGTGCTAGACCTTGGGGGCTAGCGGGGTCCCCTCAAGAGACCCAGTACTTC
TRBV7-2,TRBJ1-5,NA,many,CASSLGGKQPQHF,TGTGCCAGCAGCTTAGGGGGAAAGCAGCCCCAGCATTTT
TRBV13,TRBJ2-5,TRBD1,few,CASSADRGGETQYF,TGTGCCAGCAGCGCGGACAGGGGTGGGGAGACCCAGTACTTC
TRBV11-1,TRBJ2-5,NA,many,CASSLAQDLYQETQYF,TGTGCCAGCAGCTTAGCGCAGGACCTGTACCAAGAGACCCAGTACTTC
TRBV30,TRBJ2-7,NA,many,CAWSLEGFYEQYF,TGTGCCTGGAGTCTGGAAGGTTTCTACGAGCAGTACTTC
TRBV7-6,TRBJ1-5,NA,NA,CASSWGGENQPQHF,TGTGCCAGCAGCTGGGGGGGCGAGAATCAGCCCCAGCATTTT